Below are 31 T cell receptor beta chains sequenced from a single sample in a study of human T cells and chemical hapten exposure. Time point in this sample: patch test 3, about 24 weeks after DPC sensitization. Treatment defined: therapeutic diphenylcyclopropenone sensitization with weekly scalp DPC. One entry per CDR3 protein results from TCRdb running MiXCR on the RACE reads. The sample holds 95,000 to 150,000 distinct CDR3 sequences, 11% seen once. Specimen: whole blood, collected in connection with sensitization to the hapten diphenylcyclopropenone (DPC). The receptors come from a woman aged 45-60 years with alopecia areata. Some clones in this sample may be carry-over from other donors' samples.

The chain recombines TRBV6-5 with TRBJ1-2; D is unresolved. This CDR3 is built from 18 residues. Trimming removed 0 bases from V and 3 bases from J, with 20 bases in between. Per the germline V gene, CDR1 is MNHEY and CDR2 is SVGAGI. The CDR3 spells CASSYSGEGARAYYGYTF. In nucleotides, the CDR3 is TGTGCCAGCAGTTACTCTGGGGAGGGCGCCCGTGCATACTATGGCTACACCTTC.

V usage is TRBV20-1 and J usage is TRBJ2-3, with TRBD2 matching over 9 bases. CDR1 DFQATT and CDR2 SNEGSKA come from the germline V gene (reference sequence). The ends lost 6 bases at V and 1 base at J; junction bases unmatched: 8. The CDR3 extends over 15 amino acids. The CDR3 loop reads CSAPREGSGTDTQYF. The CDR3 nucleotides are TGCAGTGCGCCGCGGGAGGGCAGTGGCACAGATACGCAGTATTTT.

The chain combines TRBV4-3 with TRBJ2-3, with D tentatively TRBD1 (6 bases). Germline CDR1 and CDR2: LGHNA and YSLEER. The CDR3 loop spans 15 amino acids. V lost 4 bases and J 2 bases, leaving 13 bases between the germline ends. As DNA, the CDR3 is TGCGCCAGCAGCCCTGGGGGCTCAGCCACAGATACGCAGTATTTT. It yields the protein CASSPGGSATDTQYF.

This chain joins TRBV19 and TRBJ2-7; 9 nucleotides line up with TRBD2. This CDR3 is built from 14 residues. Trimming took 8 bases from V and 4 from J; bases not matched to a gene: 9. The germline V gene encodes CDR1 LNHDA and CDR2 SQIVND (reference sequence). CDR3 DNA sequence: TGTGCCAGTTCCAGGCGGGAGGGTGTGTACGAGCAGTACTTC. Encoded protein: CASSRREGVYEQYF.

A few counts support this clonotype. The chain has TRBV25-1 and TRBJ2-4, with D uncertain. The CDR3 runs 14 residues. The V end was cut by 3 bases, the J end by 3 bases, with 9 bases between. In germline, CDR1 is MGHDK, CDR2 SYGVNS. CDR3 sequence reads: CASSEPRDKNIQYF. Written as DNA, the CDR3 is TGTGCCAGCAGTGAGCCTCGCGACAAAAACATTCAGTACTTC.

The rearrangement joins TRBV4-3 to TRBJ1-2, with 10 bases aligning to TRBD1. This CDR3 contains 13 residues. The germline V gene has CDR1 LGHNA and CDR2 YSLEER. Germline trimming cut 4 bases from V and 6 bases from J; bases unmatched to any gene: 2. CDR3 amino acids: CASSPGTGDGYTF. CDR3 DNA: TGCGCCAGCAGCCCCGGGACAGGGGATGGCTACACCTTC.

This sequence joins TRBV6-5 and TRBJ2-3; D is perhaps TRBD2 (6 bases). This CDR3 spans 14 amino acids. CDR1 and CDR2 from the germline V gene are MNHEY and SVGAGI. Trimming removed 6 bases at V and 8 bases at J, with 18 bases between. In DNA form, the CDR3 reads TGTGCCAGCAGCCCACCCGGGCGGGAAGCTACGCAGTATTTT. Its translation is CASSPPGREATQYF.

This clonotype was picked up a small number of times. The CDR3 spells CSASRTSGGSDTQYF. The CDR3 DNA reads TGCAGTGCTAGTCGGACTAGCGGGGGCTCAGATACGCAGTATTTT. The genes are TRBV20-1 and TRBJ2-3; 13 nucleotides align to TRBD2. CDR3 length: 15 residues. Germline CDR1 and CDR2: DFQATT and SNEGSKA (reference sequence). The V and J ends lost 3 bases and 4 bases, in that order; junction bases with no gene match: 4.

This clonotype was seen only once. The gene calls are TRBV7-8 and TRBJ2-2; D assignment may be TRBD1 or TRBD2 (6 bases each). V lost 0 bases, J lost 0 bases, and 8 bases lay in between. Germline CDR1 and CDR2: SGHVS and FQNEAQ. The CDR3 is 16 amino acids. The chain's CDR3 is CASSLAEGANTGELFF. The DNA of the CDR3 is TGTGCCAGCAGCTTAGCGGAGGGGGCGAACACCGGGGAGCTGTTTTTT.

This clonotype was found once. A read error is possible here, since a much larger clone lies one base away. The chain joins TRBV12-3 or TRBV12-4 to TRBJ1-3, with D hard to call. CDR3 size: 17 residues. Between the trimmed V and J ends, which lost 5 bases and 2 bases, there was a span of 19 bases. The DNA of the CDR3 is TGTGCCAGCAGTCTAGTCGGGTCCCGAAGAGCTGGAAACACCATATATTTT. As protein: CASSLVGSRRAGNTIYF.

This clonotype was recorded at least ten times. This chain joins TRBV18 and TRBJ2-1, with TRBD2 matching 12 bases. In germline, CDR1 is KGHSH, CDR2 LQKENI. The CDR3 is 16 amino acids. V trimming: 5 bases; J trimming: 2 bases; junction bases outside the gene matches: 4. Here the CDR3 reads CASSGGLAGTYNEQFF. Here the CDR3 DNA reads TGTGCCAGCTCAGGGGGACTAGCGGGTACCTACAATGAGCAGTTCTTC.

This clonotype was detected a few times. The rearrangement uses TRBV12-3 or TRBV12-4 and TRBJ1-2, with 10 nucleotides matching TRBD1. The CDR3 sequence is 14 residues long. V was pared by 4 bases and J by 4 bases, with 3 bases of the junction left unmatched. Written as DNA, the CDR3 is TGTGCCAGCAGTTCCGGGACAGGGGCCTATGGCTACACCTTC. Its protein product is CASSSGTGAYGYTF.

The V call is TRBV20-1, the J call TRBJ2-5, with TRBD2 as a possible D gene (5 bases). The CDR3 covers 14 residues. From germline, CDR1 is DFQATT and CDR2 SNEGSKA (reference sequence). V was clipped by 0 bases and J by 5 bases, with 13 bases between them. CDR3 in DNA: TGCAGTGCTAGAGATCAAGAGGGAGACGAGACCCAGTACTTC. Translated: CSARDQEGDETQYF.

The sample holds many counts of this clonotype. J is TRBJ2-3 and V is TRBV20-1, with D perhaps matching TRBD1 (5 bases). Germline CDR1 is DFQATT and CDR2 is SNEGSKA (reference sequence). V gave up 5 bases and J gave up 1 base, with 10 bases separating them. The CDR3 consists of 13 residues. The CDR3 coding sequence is TGCAGTGCTGGGGCCCACCGCACAGATACGCAGTATTTT. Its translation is CSAGAHRTDTQYF.

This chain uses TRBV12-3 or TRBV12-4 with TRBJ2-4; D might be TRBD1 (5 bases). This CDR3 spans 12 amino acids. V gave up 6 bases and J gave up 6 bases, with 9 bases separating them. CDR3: CASSLDRNIQYF. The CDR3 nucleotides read TGTGCCAGCAGCCTCGACAGAAACATTCAGTACTTC.

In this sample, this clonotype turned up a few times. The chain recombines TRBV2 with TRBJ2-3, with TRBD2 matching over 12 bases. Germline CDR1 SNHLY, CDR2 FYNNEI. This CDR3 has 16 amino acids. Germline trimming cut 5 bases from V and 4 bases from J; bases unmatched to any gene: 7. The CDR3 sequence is CASSQTSGGLADTQYF. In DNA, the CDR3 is TGTGCCAGCAGTCAAACTAGCGGGGGGCTCGCAGATACGCAGTATTTT.

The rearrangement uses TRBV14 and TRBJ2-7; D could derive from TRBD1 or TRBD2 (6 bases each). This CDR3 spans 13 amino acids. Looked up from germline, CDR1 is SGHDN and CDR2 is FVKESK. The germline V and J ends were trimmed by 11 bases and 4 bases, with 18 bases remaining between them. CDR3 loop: CAAGTTGLYEQYF. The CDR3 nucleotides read TGTGCCGCGGGAACCACAGGGTTATACGAGCAGTACTTC. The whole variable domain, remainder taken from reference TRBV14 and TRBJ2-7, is EAGVTQFPSHSVIEKGQTVTLRCDPISGHDNLYWYRRVMGKEIKFLLHFVKESKQDESGMPNNRFLAERTGGTYSTLKVQPAELEDSGVYFCAAGTTGLYEQYFGPGTRLTVT.

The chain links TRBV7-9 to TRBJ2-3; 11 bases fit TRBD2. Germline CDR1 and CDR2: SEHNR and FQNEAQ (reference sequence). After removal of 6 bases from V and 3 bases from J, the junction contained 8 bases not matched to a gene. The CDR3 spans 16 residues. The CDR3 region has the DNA TGTGCCAGCAGTTTTAGCGGGGGGGCCCTGACAGATACGCAGTATTTT. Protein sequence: CASSFSGGALTDTQYF.

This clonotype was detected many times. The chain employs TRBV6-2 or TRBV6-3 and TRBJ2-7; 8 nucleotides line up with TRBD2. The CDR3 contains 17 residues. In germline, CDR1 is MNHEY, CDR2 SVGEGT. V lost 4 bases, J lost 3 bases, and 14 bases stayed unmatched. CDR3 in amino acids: CASSFSPLAGGLYEQYF. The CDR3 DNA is TGTGCCAGCAGTTTCTCCCCCCTGGCGGGAGGCCTCTACGAGCAGTACTTC.

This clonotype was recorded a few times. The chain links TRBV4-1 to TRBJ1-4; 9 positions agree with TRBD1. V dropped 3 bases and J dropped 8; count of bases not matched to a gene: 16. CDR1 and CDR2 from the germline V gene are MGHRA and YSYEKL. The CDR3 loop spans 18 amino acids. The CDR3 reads CASSHRSTPGQGGEKLFF. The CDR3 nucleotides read TGCGCCAGCAGCCACCGATCTACTCCGGGACAGGGCGGCGAAAAACTGTTTTTT.

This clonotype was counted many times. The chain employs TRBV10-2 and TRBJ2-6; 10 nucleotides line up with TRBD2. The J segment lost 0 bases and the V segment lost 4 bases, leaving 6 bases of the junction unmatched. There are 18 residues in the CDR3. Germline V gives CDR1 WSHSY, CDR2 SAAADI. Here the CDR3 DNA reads TGCGCCAGCAGTGGGCGGACTAGCGGACTCTCTGGGGCCAACGTCCTGACTTTC. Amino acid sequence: CASSGRTSGLSGANVLTF.

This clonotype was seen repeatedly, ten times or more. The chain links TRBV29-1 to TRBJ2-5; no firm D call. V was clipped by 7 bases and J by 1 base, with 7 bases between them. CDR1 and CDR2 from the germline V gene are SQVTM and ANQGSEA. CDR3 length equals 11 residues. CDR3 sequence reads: CSGDTQETQYF. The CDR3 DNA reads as TGCAGCGGGGATACCCAAGAGACCCAGTACTTC.

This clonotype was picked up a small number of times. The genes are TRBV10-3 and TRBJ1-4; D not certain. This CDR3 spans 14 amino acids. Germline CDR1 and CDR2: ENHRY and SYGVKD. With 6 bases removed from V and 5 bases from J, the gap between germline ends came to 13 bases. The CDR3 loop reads CAIRAGNVNEKLFF. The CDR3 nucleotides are TGTGCCATCAGGGCTGGGAATGTAAATGAAAAACTGTTTTTT.

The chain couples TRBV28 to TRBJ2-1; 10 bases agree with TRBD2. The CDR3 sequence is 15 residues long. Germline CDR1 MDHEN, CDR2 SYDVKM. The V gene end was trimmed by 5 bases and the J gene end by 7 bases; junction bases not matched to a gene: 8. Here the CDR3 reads CASSLLAGVGNEQFF. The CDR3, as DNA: TGTGCCAGCAGTCTTCTAGCGGGAGTCGGGAATGAGCAGTTCTTC.

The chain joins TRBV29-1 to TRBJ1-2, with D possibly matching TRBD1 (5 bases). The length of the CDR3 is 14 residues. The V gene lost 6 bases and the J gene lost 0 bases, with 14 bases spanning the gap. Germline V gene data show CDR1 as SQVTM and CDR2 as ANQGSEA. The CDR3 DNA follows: TGCAGCGTACTAGACAGCGACTCTAACTATGGCTACACCTTC. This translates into CSVLDSDSNYGYTF.

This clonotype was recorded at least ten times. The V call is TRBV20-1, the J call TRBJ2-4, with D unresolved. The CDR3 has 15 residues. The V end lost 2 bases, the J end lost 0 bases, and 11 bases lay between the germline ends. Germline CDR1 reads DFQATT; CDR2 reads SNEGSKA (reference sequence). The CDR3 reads CSARPLELAKNIQYF. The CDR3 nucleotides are TGCAGTGCTAGACCTTTAGAGTTAGCCAAAAACATTCAGTACTTC.

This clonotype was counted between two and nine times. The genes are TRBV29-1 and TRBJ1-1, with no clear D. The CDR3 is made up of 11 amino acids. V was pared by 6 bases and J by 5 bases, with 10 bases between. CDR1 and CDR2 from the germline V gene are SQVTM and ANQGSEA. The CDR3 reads CSVTQPTEAFF. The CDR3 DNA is TGCAGCGTCACACAGCCGACTGAAGCTTTCTTT.

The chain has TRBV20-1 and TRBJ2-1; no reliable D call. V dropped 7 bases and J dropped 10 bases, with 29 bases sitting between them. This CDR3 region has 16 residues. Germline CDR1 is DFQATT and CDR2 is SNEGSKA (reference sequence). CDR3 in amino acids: CSGHHSTTRIHREQFF. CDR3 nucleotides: TGCAGTGGCCATCATTCGACGACCAGAATCCACCGGGAGCAGTTCTTC.

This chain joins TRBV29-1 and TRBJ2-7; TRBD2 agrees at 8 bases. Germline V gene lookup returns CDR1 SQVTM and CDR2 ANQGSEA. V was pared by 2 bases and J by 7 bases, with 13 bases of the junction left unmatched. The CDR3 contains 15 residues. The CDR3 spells CSVEIMAGGLGEQYF. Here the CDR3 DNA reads TGCAGCGTTGAAATAATGGCGGGAGGCCTGGGGGAGCAGTACTTC.

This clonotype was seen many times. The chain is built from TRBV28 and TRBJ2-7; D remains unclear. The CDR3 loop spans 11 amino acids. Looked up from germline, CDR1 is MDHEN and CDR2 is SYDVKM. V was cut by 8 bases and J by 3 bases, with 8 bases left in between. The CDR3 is CASSTIYEQYF. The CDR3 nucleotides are TGTGCCAGCTCGACAATCTACGAGCAGTACTTC.

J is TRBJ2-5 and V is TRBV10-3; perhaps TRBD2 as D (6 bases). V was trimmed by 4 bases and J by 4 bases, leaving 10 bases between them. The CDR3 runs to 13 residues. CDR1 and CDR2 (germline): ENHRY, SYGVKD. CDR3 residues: CAISVQGGETQYF. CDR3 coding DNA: TGTGCCATCAGTGTTCAGGGAGGAGAGACCCAGTACTTC.